One sample yielded the 23 T cell receptor beta chains listed below, sequenced in a study of T-cell memory formation after mild COVID-19. TCRdb analysed the 5' RACE reads with MiXCR anew, one entry per CDR3 protein. The table lists about 350,000 distinct CDR3 sequences, around 15% of them singletons. Sequences were obtained from PBMCs or a T cell subset sorted from them (not recorded which). These receptor sequences come from a young man who had mild COVID-19 (a few samples of this study predate the infection). Cell type and time point are not known.

This clonotype was recorded at least ten times. The chain joins TRBV27 to TRBJ2-4; 8 positions agree with TRBD2. V shed 1 base, J shed 0 bases, and the junction held 11 bases outside the gene matches. The CDR3 length is 19 residues. Germline assignment: CDR1 MNHEY and CDR2 SMNVEV (reference sequence). Here the CDR3 reads CASSLFGRAGAGAKNIQYF. The CDR3 DNA is TGTGCCAGCAGTTTATTCGGGCGAGCGGGGGCCGGAGCCAAAAACATTCAGTACTTC.

The chain has TRBV24-1 and TRBJ2-7, with 10 bases aligning to TRBD1. With 5 bases clipped from V and 1 base from J, the junction kept 4 bases outside the gene matches. The CDR3 consists of 15 residues. From germline, CDR1 is KGHDR and CDR2 SFDVKD. CDR3 bases: TGTGCCACCAGTGCCGGGACAGGGGCGTCCTACGAGCAGTACTTC. Its protein is CATSAGTGASYEQYF.

The genes are TRBV28 and TRBJ1-2, with 11 bases identical to TRBD1. Trimming removed 3 bases from V and 6 bases from J; junction bases left unmatched: 0. In germline, CDR1 is MDHEN, CDR2 SYDVKM. The CDR3 contains 13 residues. The CDR3 protein is CASSLDRGHGYTF. The DNA for the CDR3 is TGTGCCAGCAGTTTGGACAGGGGGCATGGCTACACCTTC.

The gene calls are TRBV27 and TRBJ1-2; TRBD1 matches 7 bases. V lost 6 bases and J lost 8; bases outside the gene matches: 9. CDR1 MNHEY and CDR2 SMNVEV come from the germline V gene (reference sequence). The CDR3 spans 13 residues. This CDR3 is CASRPDRAEGYTF. In DNA, the CDR3 is TGTGCCAGCAGACCAGACAGGGCTGAGGGCTACACCTTC.

A few counts support this clonotype. At one of its ends the junction is not consistent with the germline gene, which may arise from a read error. The CDR3 loop is CASSLTGFANTGELFF. The CDR3 DNA reads TGTGCAAGCTCATTGACAGGGTTCGCGAACACCGGGGAGCTGTTTTTT. The chain joins TRBV18 to TRBJ2-2, with 7 bases that match TRBD1. In germline, CDR1 is KGHSH, CDR2 LQKENI. There are 16 residues in the CDR3.

The gene calls are TRBV4-1 and TRBJ2-5; D not certain. V was pared by 0 bases and J by 1 base, with 9 bases between. The V gene's germline CDR1 is MGHRA and CDR2 YSYEKL. The CDR3 runs to 15 residues. The CDR3 DNA is TGCGCCAGCAGCCAAGATAACAGCGTCCAAGAGACCCAGTACTTC. Amino acids: CASSQDNSVQETQYF.

This clonotype was observed a few times. The CDR3 is CASSLTGTYQETQYF. CDR3 nucleotides: TGCGCCAGCAGCTTGACAGGGACCTACCAAGAGACCCAGTACTTC. The rearrangement joins TRBV5-1 to TRBJ2-5; D might be TRBD1 (6 bases). In germline, CDR1 is SGHRS, CDR2 YFSETQ. The length of the CDR3 is 15 residues. V was clipped by 1 base and J by 0 bases, with 10 bases between them.

This clonotype was counted between two and nine times. This chain joins TRBV6-5 and TRBJ2-7; 12 nucleotides agree with TRBD1. Per germline, CDR1 MNHEY and CDR2 SVGAGI. The CDR3 loop spans 16 amino acids. The ends lost 2 bases at V and 3 bases at J; junction bases unmatched: 5. The CDR3 coding sequence is TGTGCCAGCAGTTACCCGGGGACAGGGGGCTGCTACGAGCAGTACGTC. Translated, it gives CASSYPGTGGCYEQYV.

This chain connects TRBV7-2 to TRBJ1-4; TRBD1 matches 7 bases. J lost 11 bases, V lost 5 bases, and 14 bases had no gene match. CDR3 size: 15 residues. The germline V gene encodes CDR1 SGHTA and CDR2 FQGNSA. The CDR3 bases are TGTGCCAGCAGCCCCCGGGAGGGGGCTAGGGGGAAACTGTTTTTT. It is translated as CASSPREGARGKLFF.

The V call is TRBV6-4, the J call TRBJ2-3; the match to TRBD2 covers 8 bases. The CDR3 extends over 16 amino acids. Germline trimming cut 6 bases from V and 12 bases from J; bases unmatched to any gene: 20. Per the germline V gene, CDR1 is MRHNA and CDR2 is SNTAGT. The CDR3 spells CASRRPREDGGASQYF. In DNA form, the CDR3 reads TGTGCCAGCAGACGACCGAGGGAAGACGGGGGGGCCTCACAGTATTTT.

This clonotype was detected only a few times. V usage is TRBV2 and J usage is TRBJ2-1; D might be TRBD1 or TRBD2, each matching 5 bases. The CDR3 consists of 14 residues. Germline V lookup: CDR1 SNHLY, CDR2 FYNNEI. V lost 4 bases and J lost 6, with 13 bases in between. The CDR3 protein is CASSGRAGSNEQFF. The CDR3, as DNA: TGTGCCAGCAGTGGACGGGCAGGGAGCAATGAGCAGTTCTTC.

This rearrangement joins TRBV12-3 or TRBV12-4 to TRBJ2-1; D gene unclear. V was cut by 1 base and J by 8 bases, with 12 bases left in between. The CDR3 contains 14 residues. The CDR3 sequence is CASSLGRGLYEQFF. CDR3 nucleotides: TGTGCCAGCAGTTTAGGACGCGGTTTGTATGAGCAGTTCTTC.

This clonotype was found a few times. J is TRBJ2-7 and V is TRBV7-8, with D uncertain. Germline CDR1 and CDR2: SGHVS and FQNEAQ. V lost 8 bases and J 7 bases, leaving 18 bases between the germline ends. The CDR3 is 13 amino acids. CDR3 sequence reads: CASAAPAVWEQYV. In DNA, the CDR3 is TGTGCCAGCGCCGCCCCGGCAGTTTGGGAGCAGTACGTC.

V gene TRBV11-2 combines with J gene TRBJ2-7; D not certain. V lost 1 base to trimming and J lost 9 bases, with 13 bases between them. Germline CDR1 and CDR2: SGHAT and FQNNGV. The CDR3 runs to 13 residues. In nucleotides, the CDR3 is TGTGCCAGCAGCTTAGGTTTTCGCCCGGGGCAGTACGTC. This codes for CASSLGFRPGQYV.

The chain joins TRBV11-3 to TRBJ1-1, with a possible D match to TRBD1 (6 bases). This CDR3 is built from 18 residues. The V gene lost 5 bases and the J gene lost 2 bases, with 24 bases spanning the gap. Germline assignment: CDR1 SGHNT and CDR2 YENEEA. CDR3: CASSRPVDRSGTNTEAFF. The CDR3 DNA reads TGTGCCAGCAGCCGCCCGGTCGACAGGTCGGGGACTAACACTGAAGCTTTCTTT.

The rearrangement joins TRBV6-1 to TRBJ2-1; D gene ambiguous. The CDR3 has 13 amino acids. Germline CDR1 MNHNS, CDR2 SASEGT. The V end lost 0 bases, the J end lost 7 bases, and 7 bases lay between the germline ends. The DNA of the CDR3 is TGTGCCAGCAGTGAAGCGCTGGGGAATGAGCAGTTCTTC. Translated, it gives CASSEALGNEQFF.

The chain is built from TRBV28 and TRBJ2-5, with D unresolved. The CDR3 loop spans 14 amino acids. V lost 4 bases and J 4 bases, leaving 13 bases between the germline ends. The germline V gene has CDR1 MDHEN and CDR2 SYDVKM. Here the CDR3 DNA reads TGTGCCAGCAGTTCACTGACCCGATTAGAGACCCAGTACTTC. Translated, it gives CASSSLTRLETQYF.

This clonotype was detected a few times. The V call is TRBV7-9, the J call TRBJ2-3; D might be TRBD2 (7 bases). Germline CDR1 and CDR2: SEHNR and FQNEAQ (reference sequence). V was trimmed by 8 bases and J by 7 bases, leaving 19 bases between them. The CDR3 runs to 14 residues. The CDR3 region is CASRVGGGTNTQYF. CDR3 DNA sequence: TGTGCCAGCCGAGTGGGCGGGGGCACGAATACGCAGTATTTT.

Only a few counts were recorded for this clonotype. This rearrangement joins TRBV7-2 to TRBJ1-1, with D tentatively TRBD1 (6 bases). Germline-derived CDR1 and CDR2 are SGHTA and FQGNSA. This CDR3 contains 13 residues. Trimming stripped 5 bases from V and 11 bases from J, with 18 bases between. CDR3 in amino acids: CASSRGGRRVAFF. CDR3 coding DNA: TGTGCCAGCAGCCGGGGGGGGCGCCGCGTCGCTTTCTTT.

The rearrangement joins TRBV7-2 to TRBJ2-2; maybe TRBD2 (6 bases). CDR3 size: 14 residues. Trimming took 5 bases from V and 3 from J, leaving 10 bases between them. Germline CDR1 and CDR2: SGHTA and FQGNSA. CDR3 bases: TGTGCCAGCAGCCCAGCGGGTTACACCGGGGAGCTGTTTTTT. It yields the protein CASSPAGYTGELFF. The whole variable domain, filled in from reference TRBV7-2 and TRBJ2-2, reads GAGVSQSPSNKVTEKGKDVELRCDPISGHTALYWYRQSLGQGLEFLIYFQGNSAPDKSGLPSDRFSAERTGGSVSTLTIQRTQQEDSAVYLCASSPAGYTGELFFGEGSRLTVL.

This clonotype was observed a handful of times. This sequence joins TRBV28 and TRBJ1-1, with 7 bases identical to TRBD1. V gave up 5 bases and J gave up 5 bases; unmatched junction bases: 11. This CDR3 comprises 15 residues. In germline, CDR1 is MDHEN, CDR2 SYDVKM. CDR3 amino acids: CASSPDPPGGTEAFF. For the CDR3, the DNA is TGTGCCAGCAGTCCGGATCCTCCAGGGGGGACTGAAGCTTTCTTT.

V and J are TRBV20-1 and TRBJ2-1; TRBD2 might be the D (5 bases). This CDR3 is built from 18 residues. Germline V CDR1 and CDR2: DFQATT, SNEGSKA (reference sequence). V was cut by 3 bases and J by 0 bases, with 21 bases left in between. This chain's CDR3 is CSARPRPASHRSYNEQFF. DNA of the CDR3: TGCAGTGCTAGGCCCAGACCGGCTAGCCATCGCTCCTACAATGAGCAGTTCTTC.

The table lists this clonotype with many counts. The rearrangement joins TRBV7-9 to TRBJ2-5, with D possibly TRBD1 on 6 matching bases. CDR3 length: 14 residues. Germline CDR1 SEHNR, CDR2 FQNEAQ (reference sequence). V lost 6 bases and J 2 bases, leaving 13 bases between the germline ends. This chain's CDR3 is CASSRAQGQETQYF. The CDR3 region has the DNA TGTGCCAGCAGTCGGGCGCAGGGGCAAGAGACCCAGTACTTC.